This entry lists 13 T cell receptor beta chains sequenced from one sample in a study of shared clonotypes between healthy human individuals. Method: immunoSEQ multiplex PCR; TCRdb's copy keeps in-frame clones and lacks some. The sample lists about 680,000 clones, roughly 72% seen once, with 1.5% to 2% in the top ten. Sequenced material: memory CD4+ T cells sorted from blood. The subset: CD45RA-negative fraction. These TCRs come from a young woman in good health.

As regards this clone: A much larger clone sits a single nucleotide away, making a read error possible. Different DNA sequences within this sample yield the same CDR3. The rearrangement uses TRBV6-5 and TRBJ2-5; 8 bases are a match to TRBD2. Germline CDR1 is MNHEY and CDR2 is SVGAGI. The CDR3 is made up of 15 amino acids. Trimming cost V 1 base and J 4 bases; bases outside gene matches: 5. The DNA for the CDR3 is TGTGCCAGCAGTTACTTCGGACTAGCTGGAGAGACCCAGTACTTC. Translation: CASSYFGLAGETQYF.

V and J are TRBV5-6 and TRBJ1-1; D not certain. The CDR3 is 14 amino acids. From germline, CDR1 is SGHDT and CDR2 YYEEEE. V lost 4 bases, J lost 0 bases, and 10 bases lay in between. CDR3: CASSTLGVNTEAFF. CDR3 DNA: TGTGCCAGCAGCACCCTGGGAGTGAACACTGAAGCTTTCTTT.

The CDR3 bases are TGCGCCAGCAGCTTGGGTAGCGGGAGTAATCAAGAGACCCAGTACTTC. Amino acids: CASSLGSGSNQETQYF. The chain combines TRBV5-1 with TRBJ2-5; TRBD2 matches at 9 bases. In germline, CDR1 is SGHRS, CDR2 YFSETQ. Trimming removed 0 bases from V and 2 bases from J; junction bases left unmatched: 5. The CDR3 runs to 16 residues.

The chain joins TRBV6-1 to TRBJ2-3; weak D call: TRBD1 (6 bases). CDR3 size: 15 residues. V dropped 6 bases and J dropped 1 base, with 14 bases sitting between them. Germline V gives CDR1 MNHNS, CDR2 SASEGT. This chain's CDR3 is CASSLRAGGTDTQYF. The CDR3 coding sequence is TGTGCCAGCAGCCTCAGGGCAGGGGGCACAGATACGCAGTATTTT.

The rearrangement joins TRBV7-9 to TRBJ1-1; D may be TRBD1 (6 bases). With 4 bases removed from V and 4 bases from J, the gap between germline ends came to 13 bases. The CDR3 consists of 14 residues. Germline V CDR1 and CDR2: SEHNR, FQNEAQ (reference sequence). This CDR3 is CASSSEGGVTEAFF. The CDR3 nucleotides read TGTGCCAGCAGCTCCGAGGGGGGAGTCACTGAAGCTTTCTTT.

This chain links TRBV28 with TRBJ2-5, with 9 bases lining up with TRBD1. V dropped 6 bases and J dropped 2; count of bases not matched to a gene: 4. The germline V gene encodes CDR1 MDHEN and CDR2 SYDVKM. The CDR3 sequence is 14 residues long. The CDR3 DNA reads as TGTGCCAGCAGGGCGACAGGGGGACAAGAGACCCAGTACTTC. It encodes CASRATGGQETQYF.

The chain combines TRBV2 with TRBJ1-5; possibly TRBD1 for D (6 bases). Trimming left V 4 bases short and J 4 bases short, with 11 bases between. The CDR3 spans 14 residues. Germline CDR1 and CDR2: SNHLY and FYNNEI. This chain's CDR3 is CASSGQGRNQPQHF. The CDR3 DNA follows: TGTGCCAGCAGTGGGCAGGGGAGGAATCAGCCCCAGCATTTT.

This clone was recorded once. This chain uses TRBV6-1 with TRBJ1-5, with a tentative D call TRBD1 (5 bases). Trimming removed 4 bases from V and 3 bases from J, with 7 bases in between. CDR1 MNHNS and CDR2 SASEGT come from the germline V gene. CDR3 size: 13 residues. The CDR3 region is CASSGQSNQPQHF. Written as DNA, the CDR3 is TGTGCCAGCAGTGGACAGTCCAATCAGCCCCAGCATTTT.

This clone turned up a few times. This rearrangement joins TRBV6-5 to TRBJ2-7, with a tentative D call TRBD2 (6 bases). This CDR3 region has 12 residues. Germline V gene sequence: CDR1 MNHEY, CDR2 SVGAGI. Trimming removed 6 bases from V and 7 bases from J, with 13 bases in between. The CDR3 nucleotides read TGTGCCAGCAGGGGACTGACGCGGGAGCAGTACTTC. Translating it yields CASRGLTREQYF.

This clone was seen a few times. This chain links TRBV6-5 with TRBJ2-3; 7 bases are a match to TRBD1. Germline assignment: CDR1 MNHEY and CDR2 SVGAGI. J was trimmed by 2 bases and V by 10 bases; bases with no gene match: 6. This CDR3 has 13 residues. The CDR3 spells CATSDRFTDTQYF. The CDR3, as DNA: TGTGCCACCTCGGACAGGTTCACAGATACGCAGTATTTT.

The chain combines TRBV7-6 with TRBJ2-7, with D perhaps assigned TRBD1 or TRBD2 (6 bases each). The CDR3 length is 16 residues. The ends were cut back, 1 base at V and 7 bases at J, with 20 bases in the middle. CDR1 and CDR2 from the germline V gene are SGHVS and FNYEAQ. The CDR3 DNA sequence: TGTGCCAGCAGCTTAGGGGCCGGGGGCGGTCTGGGGGAGCAGTACTTC. This gives the protein CASSLGAGGGLGEQYF.

The rearrangement links TRBV29-1 to TRBJ2-5; either TRBD1 or TRBD2 may supply D (6 bases each). Trimming took off 0 bases at V and 5 bases at J, with 16 bases between the two ends. The length of the CDR3 is 15 residues. The germline V gene encodes CDR1 SQVTM and CDR2 ANQGSEA. The CDR3 bases are TGCAGCGTTGAAGATCGACGGGGGCGGTTTGAGACCCAGTACTTC. This translates into CSVEDRRGRFETQYF.

At least ten counts were recorded for this clone. The V gene is TRBV11-2, the J gene TRBJ2-7, with 11 nucleotides matching TRBD2. Germline V lookup: CDR1 SGHAT, CDR2 FQNNGV. The CDR3 is 16 residues long. V shed 0 bases, J shed 7 bases, and the junction held 8 bases outside the gene matches. CDR3 region: CASSLEGSGRAWEQYF. The CDR3, as DNA: TGTGCCAGCAGCTTAGAGGGTAGCGGGAGGGCCTGGGAGCAGTACTTC.